A selection of T cell receptor beta chains follows, all from one sample in a study of CD8+ T cells in alopecia areata. Only in-frame clones appear in the TCRdb table, and some are missing; sequencing was by immunoSEQ multiplex PCR. The sample contains roughly 150,000 clones, roughly 64% of which appear only once. This material consisted of CD4+ T cells sorted from blood, taken at week 0. The receptors derive from a human donor with alopecia areata. Each CDR3 is given with its conserved first and last residue. D genes are given only for firm matches. Size is stated for part of the rows, as once, few or many counts, or as a class when the clone is expanded.

size: -
V: TRBV5-1
D: -
J: TRBJ2-1
DNA: TGCGCCAGCAGCCTGTTCGGGTACAGGGAGCAGTTCTTC
CDR3: CASSLFGYREQFF

size: -
V: TRBV30
D: -
J: TRBJ2-6
DNA: TGTGCCTGGAGTGTACTGGGCAGGGGCTCTGGGGCCAACGTCCTGACTTTC
CDR3: CAWSVLGRGSGANVLTF

size: -
V: TRBV30
D: TRBD1
J: TRBJ2-7
DNA: TGTGCCTGGAGTGGCGCCGGGACAGGGGAAGTGCAGTACTTC
CDR3: CAWSGAGTGEVQYF

size: -
V: TRBV30
D: -
J: TRBJ1-2
DNA: TGTGCCTGGGGGGGTCTGGCGGTCTATGGCTACACCTTC
CDR3: CAWGGLAVYGYTF

size: few
V: TRBV29-1
D: -
J: TRBJ2-1
DNA: TGCAGCGTTGAACGTAACGGGCAGTTCTTC
CDR3: CSVERNGQFF

size: -
V: TRBV30
D: -
J: TRBJ2-3
DNA: TGTGCCTGGAGTGGCACAGATACGCAGTATTTT
CDR3: CAWSGTDTQYF

size: few
V: TRBV4-3
D: -
J: TRBJ1-4
DNA: TGCGCCAGCAGCCAAGATCGCCCGGGGGCTGGAGAAAAACTGTTTTTT
CDR3: CASSQDRPGAGEKLFF

size: -
V: TRBV25-1
D: -
J: TRBJ1-6
DNA: TGTGCCAGCCGCGGAGGCGGGGGCCAATCACCCCTCCACTTT
CDR3: CASRGGGGQSPLHF

size: -
V: TRBV30
D: -
J: TRBJ1-6
DNA: TGTGCCTGGAGTGTAAAAGGAGGATCACCCCTCCACTTT
CDR3: CAWSVKGGSPLHF

size: once
V: TRBV4-1
D: -
J: TRBJ2-5
DNA: TGCGCCAGCAGCCCGCATAGGGAGGGGGCTGCCTACCAAGAGACCCAGTACTTC
CDR3: CASSPHREGAAYQETQYF

size: -
V: TRBV7-9
D: TRBD1
J: TRBJ2-7
DNA: TGTGCCAGCAGCAAGACGGGACAGGGAATTTCACTGCAGTACTTC
CDR3: CASSKTGQGISLQYF

size: few
V: TRBV7-2
D: -
J: TRBJ2-3
DNA: TGTGCCAGCAGCTCAACAGTGGGATGGGGCACAGATACGCAGTATTTT
CDR3: CASSSTVGWGTDTQYF

size: few
V: TRBV18
D: -
J: TRBJ2-1
DNA: TGTGCCAGCTCCCCGAGCAATGAGCAGTTCTTC
CDR3: CASSPSNEQFF

size: few
V: TRBV14
D: TRBD1
J: TRBJ1-6
DNA: TGTGCCAGCAGCCAAGGTTCGACAGGGAGCTCCTATAATTCACCCCTCCACTTT
CDR3: CASSQGSTGSSYNSPLHF

size: -
V: TRBV15
D: -
J: TRBJ2-1
DNA: TGTGCCACCAGCACAGACATTGCTGAGCAGTTCTTC
CDR3: CATSTDIAEQFF

size: -
V: TRBV2
D: TRBD1
J: TRBJ2-3
DNA: TGTGCCAGCAGGGACAGGGTGGAGACAGATACGCAGTATTTT
CDR3: CASRDRVETDTQYF

size: few
V: TRBV7-9
D: TRBD1
J: TRBJ2-5
DNA: TGTGCCAGCAGCTTAGGAAGGACAGGGTTGGGGCAAGAGACCCAGTACTTC
CDR3: CASSLGRTGLGQETQYF

size: -
V: TRBV27
D: -
J: TRBJ2-5
DNA: TGTGCCAGCAGTTCTACGGCCGTACAAGAGACCCAGTACTTC
CDR3: CASSSTAVQETQYF

size: few
V: TRBV4-3
D: TRBD1
J: TRBJ1-2
DNA: TGCGCCAGCAGCCAAGATCTGACAGGGGACTATGGCTACACCTTC
CDR3: CASSQDLTGDYGYTF

size: -
V: TRBV29-1
D: -
J: TRBJ1-2
DNA: TGCAGCGTCCACGCTCCGGGCTACACCTTC
CDR3: CSVHAPGYTF

size: -
V: TRBV30
D: -
J: TRBJ1-5
DNA: TGTGCCTGGAGTGTGGCCGGCAATCAGCCCCAGCATTTT
CDR3: CAWSVAGNQPQHF

size: -
V: TRBV6-5
D: -
J: TRBJ2-7
DNA: TGTGCCAGCAGTTACTCGCCGACCTACGAGCAGTACTTC
CDR3: CASSYSPTYEQYF

size: -
V: TRBV30
D: TRBD1
J: TRBJ2-2
DNA: TGTGCCTGGGGACAGGTGCTCACCGGGGAGCTGTTTTTT
CDR3: CAWGQVLTGELFF

size: few
V: TRBV29-1
D: -
J: TRBJ1-1
DNA: TGCAGCGTTGACAGGGGTGGGATGAACACTGAAGCTTTCTTT
CDR3: CSVDRGGMNTEAFF

size: -
V: TRBV2
D: -
J: TRBJ2-3
DNA: TGTGCCAGCAGGTACGGGGATACGCAGTATTTT
CDR3: CASRYGDTQYF

size: -
V: TRBV11-2
D: -
J: TRBJ2-5
DNA: TGTGCCAGCAGCCCACGTCCGGTCTACCAAGAGACCCAGTACTTC
CDR3: CASSPRPVYQETQYF

size: -
V: TRBV20-1
D: -
J: TRBJ1-5
DNA: TGCAGTGCCAGGGGAGGTCAGCCCCAGCATTTT
CDR3: CSARGGQPQHF

size: few
V: TRBV5-1
D: TRBD1
J: TRBJ2-7
DNA: TGCGCCAGCAGCCCCGACAGGGGGGGCTACGAGCAGTACTTC
CDR3: CASSPDRGGYEQYF

size: -
V: TRBV2
D: -
J: TRBJ2-5
DNA: TGTGCCAGCAGTGATCGCGAGACCCAGTACTTC
CDR3: CASSDRETQYF

size: -
V: TRBV4-3
D: TRBD2
J: TRBJ2-5
DNA: TGCGCCAGCAGCCAGTCAGCGGGGCAAGAGACCCAGTACTTC
CDR3: CASSQSAGQETQYF

size: -
V: TRBV5-6
D: -
J: TRBJ2-1
DNA: TGTGCCAGCAGCCACTCAAAGGTTAGTCGATACAATGAGCAGTTCTTC
CDR3: CASSHSKVSRYNEQFF

size: few
V: TRBV27
D: -
J: TRBJ1-2
DNA: TGTGCCAGCAGGACCATCCGAGCCTATGGCTACACCTTC
CDR3: CASRTIRAYGYTF

size: few
V: TRBV30
D: TRBD1
J: TRBJ1-2
DNA: TGTGCCTGGACGTACGACAGGGGGCCCATTGGCTACACCTTC
CDR3: CAWTYDRGPIGYTF

size: many
V: TRBV5-8
D: -
J: TRBJ2-1
DNA: TGTGCCAGCAGTTGGGCAGGGTCCAACAATGAGCAGTTCTTC
CDR3: CASSWAGSNNEQFF

size: -
V: TRBV7-2
D: -
J: TRBJ2-5
DNA: TGTGCCAGCAGCTTAGGGACTATATGGGGAGAGACCCAGTACTTC
CDR3: CASSLGTIWGETQYF

size: -
V: TRBV10-3
D: -
J: TRBJ2-5
DNA: TGTGCCGCCCGAGGAAACTCGGGTGAGACCCAGTACTTC
CDR3: CAARGNSGETQYF

size: -
V: TRBV4-2
D: TRBD2
J: TRBJ2-1
DNA: TGTGCCAGCAGCCCTAGCGGGGGGGCGGGGAATGAGCAGTTCTTC
CDR3: CASSPSGGAGNEQFF

size: few
V: TRBV29-1
D: TRBD2
J: TRBJ2-1
DNA: TGCAGCGTTCGTGGGGGGACTAGCATTTACAATGAGCAGTTCTTC
CDR3: CSVRGGTSIYNEQFF

size: -
V: TRBV29-1
D: TRBD2
J: TRBJ2-2
DNA: TGCAGCGGCGGGGGGGCCGCCGGGGAGCTGTTTTTT
CDR3: CSGGGAAGELFF

size: -
V: TRBV7-2
D: -
J: TRBJ2-1
DNA: TGTGCCAGCAGCCCACGGGACTGGAACAATGAGCAGTTCTTC
CDR3: CASSPRDWNNEQFF

size: -
V: TRBV30
D: -
J: TRBJ2-3
DNA: TGTGCCTGGAGTAATCAGGGTGGCACAGATACGCAGTATTTT
CDR3: CAWSNQGGTDTQYF

size: -
V: TRBV11-2
D: TRBD2
J: TRBJ2-7
DNA: TGTGCCAGCAGCTCGGGACTAGCGAGGGAGCAGTACTTC
CDR3: CASSSGLAREQYF

size: -
V: TRBV20-1
D: -
J: TRBJ2-6
DNA: TGCAGTGCTGAGTCGGGCAACGTCCTGACTTTC
CDR3: CSAESGNVLTF

size: once
V: TRBV7-9
D: -
J: TRBJ2-1
DNA: TGTGCCAGCAGCTCATCGTGGGGCGTTGAGCAGTTCTTC
CDR3: CASSSSWGVEQFF